The present T cell receptor (beta chain) was sequenced within a study of blood T cell repertoires in COVID-19. Study-level background: Donors in the United States, Italy and Spain gave samples during acute or convalescent COVID-19. Sources were T cells, B-cell-depleted T cells, or PBMCs; the material itself was cDNA or gDNA.

In the original analysis: Reference gene primer amplification gave nucleated cell count estimates. TCRdb's table, derived via immunoSEQ multiplex PCR, lists solely in-frame clones and lacks some. Clonal size and the V and J genes are those of that table, whereas D and trimming came from the DNA. The top ten hold about 3.6% of the sample, which has roughly 380,000 clones, 85% seen once. V lost 7 bases, J lost 5 bases, and 9 bases stayed unmatched. This CDR3 is built from 16 residues. Germline V gene lookup returns CDR1 LNHDA and CDR2 SQIVND (reference sequence). Sequencing was done on a sample of peripheral blood. The chain is built from TRBV19 and TRBJ2-3, with 13 bases that match TRBD2. The source of this sequence is a woman under 30 with acute or convalescent COVID-19. The CDR3 DNA is TGTGCCAGTAAATACGGACTAGCGGGAGAGGGAGATACGCAGTATTTT. It translates to CASKYGLAGEGDTQYF.